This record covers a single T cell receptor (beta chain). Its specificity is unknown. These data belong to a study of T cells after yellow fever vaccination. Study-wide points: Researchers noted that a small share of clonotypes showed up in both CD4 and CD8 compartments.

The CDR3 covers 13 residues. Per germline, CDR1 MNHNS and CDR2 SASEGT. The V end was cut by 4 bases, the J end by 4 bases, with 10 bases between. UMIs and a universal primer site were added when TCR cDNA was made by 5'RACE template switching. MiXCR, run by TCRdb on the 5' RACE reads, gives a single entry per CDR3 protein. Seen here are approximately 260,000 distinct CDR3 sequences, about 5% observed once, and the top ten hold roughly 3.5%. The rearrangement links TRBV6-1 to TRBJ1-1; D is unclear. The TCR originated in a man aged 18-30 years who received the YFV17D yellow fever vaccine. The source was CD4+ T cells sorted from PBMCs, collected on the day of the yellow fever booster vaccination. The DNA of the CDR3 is TGTGCCAGCAGTGCCGGCTGGGCCACTGAAGCTTTCTTT. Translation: CASSAGWATEAFF.